The rows below give T cell receptor beta chains drawn from one sample of a study of cytomegalovirus exposure and HLA in healthy donors. The repertoire was sequenced with immunoSEQ multiplex PCR; TCRdb's copy has only in-frame clones and lacks some. The sample shows over 80,000 clones, over 60% of them seen only once. Sequenced: PBMCs. These receptors were taken from a female donor in good health and CMV-seronegative. Each CDR3 is given with its conserved first and last residue. Fields, in order: J gene, V gene, clone size, D gene, CDR3 protein, CDR3 DNA. D genes are given only for firm matches. Where a row states a size, it is once, few, many or the class of an expanded clone; other rows omit it.

j_gene: TRBJ1-2
v_gene: TRBV23-1
abundance: .
d_gene: TRBD1
CDR3aa: CASSRLNSGGWGYTF
CDR3nt: TGCGCCAGCAGTCGCCTTAACTCAGGGGGTTGGGGCTACACCTTC

j_gene: TRBJ2-5
v_gene: TRBV9
abundance: .
d_gene: TRBD1
CDR3aa: CASSVRGSQETQYF
CDR3nt: TGTGCCAGCAGCGTCAGGGGGAGCCAAGAGACCCAGTACTTC

j_gene: TRBJ2-1
v_gene: TRBV29-1
abundance: .
d_gene: TRBD2
CDR3aa: CSVDDLLAGAYEQFF
CDR3nt: TGCAGCGTTGATGATCTGCTAGCGGGAGCCTATGAGCAGTTCTTC

j_gene: TRBJ2-1
v_gene: TRBV20-1
abundance: .
d_gene: .
CDR3aa: CSARDRVEQFF
CDR3nt: TGCAGTGCTAGAGATCGGGTTGAGCAGTTCTTC

j_gene: TRBJ1-2
v_gene: TRBV2
abundance: .
d_gene: TRBD1
CDR3aa: CASTQAGQGYGYTF
CDR3nt: TGTGCCAGCACCCAGGCGGGACAGGGTTATGGCTACACCTTC

j_gene: TRBJ2-3
v_gene: TRBV6-1
abundance: .
d_gene: .
CDR3aa: CASSDKGLVGNTQYF
CDR3nt: TGTGCCAGCAGTGACAAGGGTTTGGTCGGGAATACGCAGTATTTT

j_gene: TRBJ1-6
v_gene: TRBV7-9
abundance: once
d_gene: .
CDR3aa: CASSLQGLSSYNSPLHF
CDR3nt: TGTGCCAGCAGCCTACAGGGACTAAGCTCCTATAATTCACCCCTCCACTTT

j_gene: TRBJ2-3
v_gene: TRBV28
abundance: .
d_gene: TRBD2
CDR3aa: CASNPGGGSDTQYF
CDR3nt: TGTGCCAGCAACCCGGGGGGAGGATCAGATACGCAGTATTTT

j_gene: TRBJ2-5
v_gene: TRBV2
abundance: .
d_gene: .
CDR3aa: CASSEAHSALQYF
CDR3nt: TGTGCCAGCAGTGAAGCACACTCAGCGCTCCAGTACTTC

j_gene: TRBJ2-5
v_gene: TRBV5-1
abundance: .
d_gene: .
CDR3aa: CASSNTGRETQYF
CDR3nt: TGCGCCAGCAGCAATACAGGGCGAGAGACCCAGTACTTC

j_gene: TRBJ2-7
v_gene: TRBV4-2
abundance: .
d_gene: TRBD1
CDR3aa: CASSQESGGEHEQYF
CDR3nt: TGTGCCAGCAGCCAAGAATCAGGGGGCGAACACGAGCAGTACTTC

j_gene: TRBJ2-3
v_gene: TRBV19
abundance: once
d_gene: .
CDR3aa: CASSTGTGLAGTQYF
CDR3nt: TGTGCCAGTAGTACTGGGACTGGCCTCGCCGGGACGCAGTATTTT

j_gene: TRBJ1-2
v_gene: TRBV28
abundance: .
d_gene: TRBD1
CDR3aa: CATPGGKGYGYTF
CDR3nt: TGTGCCACCCCAGGGGGAAAAGGCTATGGCTACACCTTC

j_gene: TRBJ1-4
v_gene: TRBV4-2
abundance: .
d_gene: TRBD1
CDR3aa: CASSQASQGATNEKLFF
CDR3nt: TGTGCCAGCAGCCAAGCGTCTCAGGGGGCAACTAATGAAAAACTGTTTTTT

j_gene: TRBJ2-1
v_gene: TRBV2
abundance: .
d_gene: TRBD1
CDR3aa: CARTGGSHNEQFF
CDR3nt: TGTGCCAGGACAGGGGGAAGTCACAATGAGCAGTTCTTC

j_gene: TRBJ2-5
v_gene: TRBV28
abundance: .
d_gene: TRBD1
CDR3aa: CASSETGGQETQYF
CDR3nt: TGTGCCAGCAGCGAGACAGGGGGTCAAGAGACCCAGTACTTC